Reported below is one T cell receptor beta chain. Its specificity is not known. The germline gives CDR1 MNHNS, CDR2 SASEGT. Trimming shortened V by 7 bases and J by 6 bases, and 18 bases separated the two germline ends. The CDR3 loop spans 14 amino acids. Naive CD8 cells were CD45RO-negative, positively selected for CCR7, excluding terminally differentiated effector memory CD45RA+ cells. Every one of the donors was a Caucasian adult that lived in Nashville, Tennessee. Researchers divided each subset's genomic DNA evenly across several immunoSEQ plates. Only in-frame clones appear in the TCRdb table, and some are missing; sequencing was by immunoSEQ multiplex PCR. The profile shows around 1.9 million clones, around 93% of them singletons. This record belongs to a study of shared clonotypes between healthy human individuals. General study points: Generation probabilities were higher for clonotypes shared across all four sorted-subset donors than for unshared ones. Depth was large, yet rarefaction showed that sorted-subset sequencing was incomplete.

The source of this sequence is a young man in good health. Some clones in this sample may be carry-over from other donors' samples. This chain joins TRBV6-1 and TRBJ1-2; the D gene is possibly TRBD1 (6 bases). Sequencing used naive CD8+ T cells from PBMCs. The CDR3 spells CASTRRAGVDGYTF. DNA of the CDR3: TGTGCCAGCACCAGAAGGGCAGGGGTCGATGGCTACACCTTC.